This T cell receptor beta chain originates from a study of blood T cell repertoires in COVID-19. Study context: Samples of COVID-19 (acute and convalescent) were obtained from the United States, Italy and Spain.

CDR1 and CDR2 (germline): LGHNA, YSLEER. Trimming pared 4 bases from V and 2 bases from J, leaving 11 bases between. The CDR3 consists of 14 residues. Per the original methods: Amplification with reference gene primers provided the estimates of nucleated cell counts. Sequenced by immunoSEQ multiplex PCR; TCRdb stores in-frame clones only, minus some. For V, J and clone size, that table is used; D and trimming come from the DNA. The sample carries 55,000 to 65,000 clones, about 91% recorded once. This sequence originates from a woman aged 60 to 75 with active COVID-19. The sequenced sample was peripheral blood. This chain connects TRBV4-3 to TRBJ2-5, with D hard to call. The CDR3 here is CASSPTVGQETQYF. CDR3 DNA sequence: TGCGCCAGCAGCCCCACGGTCGGGCAAGAGACCCAGTACTTC.